The following is a T cell receptor (beta chain) sequence with its context. This may come from a read error, since a much larger clone is one base off. This CDR3 fails to terminate in the conserved phenylalanine or tryptophan, so it likely reflects a read error. Regarding time point: persistent/refractory GD, antithyroid drugs over 5 years with positive TRAb. PBMC RNA served as the TCR library source. It was American Thyroid Association guidelines that determined Graves' disease diagnosis. This sample stems from a study of regulatory T cells in long-lasting Graves disease. Arm-PCR with iRepertoire HTBI primers amplified the CDR3 regions for these TCR beta libraries. TCRdb called the multiplex PCR reads again in MiXCR, with one record for every CDR3 protein. Found here are approximately 690,000 distinct CDR3 sequences, 25% to 35% of them singletons; the top ten hold about two fifths. Sequencing used peripheral blood mononuclear cells (PBMCs), obtained when the disease was refractory, from a patient treated with antithyroid drugs. The clonotype was recovered from a female donor with Graves disease.

The CDR3 region is CASSFRGENHYEQYS. The CDR3 nucleotides read TGTGCCAGCAGTTTTAGGGGGGAGAACCACTACGAGCAGTACTCC. This rearrangement joins TRBV12-3 or TRBV12-4 to TRBJ2-7; D might be TRBD1 or TRBD2, each matching 6 bases. Deletions cut 3 bases from V and 3 bases from J, with 15 bases between. The CDR3 loop spans 15 amino acids.